The clone carrying this TCR beta chain came up many times. What it recognizes is unknown. Treatment here: randomized to nivolumab then ipilimumab (arm A) or the reverse (arm B). This specimen comes from a study of sequential checkpoint blockade in melanoma. Study information: TCRbeta immunosequencing was performed on DNA from more than 75 pretreatment melanoma tumor samples.

The study, taken as a whole, reports: Response in arm A was associated with pretreatment TIL clonality.

Using immunoSEQ multiplex PCR, the repertoire was profiled, and TCRdb retains in-frame clones only, with some absent. This table has over 2,500 clones, roughly 21% appearing once. The CDR3 length is 13 residues. Per the germline V gene, CDR1 is SGDLS and CDR2 is YYNGEE. Trimming shortened V by 5 bases and J by 9 bases, and 15 bases separated the two germline ends. This sequence was found in a human patient with melanoma. Some clones in this sample may be carry-over from other donors' samples. The source was tumor tissue (inferred from file names), collected from a patient given nivolumab and ipilimumab in sequence. The rearrangement joins TRBV9 to TRBJ2-1; no reliable D call. The CDR3 DNA reads as TGTGCCAGCAGTGAAGCTGGCGTGAGTGAGCAGTTCTTC. Translating it yields CASSEAGVSEQFF.